These T cell receptor beta chains were read from a single sample in a study of shared clonotypes between healthy human individuals. The repertoire was sequenced with immunoSEQ multiplex PCR; TCRdb's copy has only in-frame clones and lacks some. The sample yields approximately 1.5 million clones, 95% to 99% seen once. Sequencing input: naive CD4+ T cells sorted from blood. The origin of the receptors is a man aged 25 to 40 in good health. Both conserved end residues are part of each CDR3. The order of the fields is clone size, V gene, D gene, J gene, CDR3 protein, CDR3 DNA. The D gene is left open where the match is weak. A clone size is listed for some rows: how often the clone was seen (once, few, many), or a class if it is expanded.

clone_size: .; v_call: TRBV25-1; d_call: TRBD2; j_call: TRBJ2-7; cdr3_aa: CASSYRAGGRDEQYF; cdr3_nt: TGTGCCAGCAGTTATAGGGCGGGGGGAAGAGACGAGCAGTACTTC
clone_size: .; v_call: TRBV15; d_call: .; j_call: TRBJ2-1; cdr3_aa: CATSRERPRYNEQFF; cdr3_nt: TGTGCCACCAGCAGAGAACGGCCTCGCTACAATGAGCAGTTCTTC
clone_size: .; v_call: TRBV25-1; d_call: .; j_call: TRBJ2-3; cdr3_aa: CASRTPQTQYF; cdr3_nt: TGTGCCAGCAGGACTCCACAGACGCAGTATTTT
clone_size: once; v_call: TRBV5-1; d_call: .; j_call: TRBJ2-7; cdr3_aa: CASSLKGYEQYF; cdr3_nt: TGCGCCAGCAGCTTAAAGGGCTACGAGCAGTACTTC
clone_size: once; v_call: TRBV5-1; d_call: .; j_call: TRBJ1-2; cdr3_aa: CASSRSEADGYTF; cdr3_nt: TGCGCCAGCAGCCGGTCTGAGGCAGATGGCTACACCTTC
clone_size: .; v_call: TRBV7-2; d_call: .; j_call: TRBJ2-7; cdr3_aa: CASSPTGPTAEQYF; cdr3_nt: TGTGCCAGCAGCCCCACCGGGCCCACGGCCGAGCAGTACTTC
clone_size: once; v_call: TRBV5-4; d_call: TRBD1; j_call: TRBJ2-3; cdr3_aa: CASSPGQGTDTQYF; cdr3_nt: TGTGCCAGCAGCCCGGGACAGGGCACAGATACGCAGTATTTT
clone_size: .; v_call: TRBV5-1; d_call: .; j_call: TRBJ2-3; cdr3_aa: CASSLGLNTDTQYF; cdr3_nt: TGCGCCAGCAGCTTGGGACTAAACACAGATACGCAGTATTTT
clone_size: .; v_call: TRBV5-1; d_call: .; j_call: TRBJ1-2; cdr3_aa: CASSLEPDLRIYGYTF; cdr3_nt: TGCGCCAGCAGCTTGGAACCGGATTTGCGTATCTATGGCTACACCTTC
clone_size: .; v_call: TRBV2; d_call: TRBD2; j_call: TRBJ2-2; cdr3_aa: CASSEASGRLAGELFF; cdr3_nt: TGTGCCAGCAGTGAAGCGAGCGGGAGGTTGGCCGGGGAGCTGTTTTTT
clone_size: .; v_call: TRBV7-9; d_call: .; j_call: TRBJ2-5; cdr3_aa: CASSLAHYDETQYF; cdr3_nt: TGTGCCAGCAGCTTAGCGCACTACGATGAGACCCAGTACTTC
clone_size: .; v_call: TRBV5-1; d_call: TRBD1; j_call: TRBJ2-1; cdr3_aa: CASSRGTGVGEQFF; cdr3_nt: TGCGCCAGCAGCAGAGGGACAGGGGTGGGTGAGCAGTTCTTC
clone_size: .; v_call: TRBV9; d_call: TRBD1; j_call: TRBJ2-7; cdr3_aa: CASSVEGQGAYEQYF; cdr3_nt: TGTGCCAGCAGCGTAGAGGGACAGGGCGCCTACGAGCAGTACTTC
clone_size: .; v_call: TRBV7-9; d_call: .; j_call: TRBJ2-2; cdr3_aa: CASTRLNGELFF; cdr3_nt: TGTGCCAGCACCAGACTCAACGGGGAGCTGTTTTTT
clone_size: .; v_call: TRBV7-2; d_call: .; j_call: TRBJ1-1; cdr3_aa: CASSRGLLNTEAFF; cdr3_nt: TGTGCCAGCAGCCGGGGACTGCTGAACACTGAAGCTTTCTTT
clone_size: .; v_call: TRBV6-1; d_call: TRBD2; j_call: TRBJ2-1; cdr3_aa: CASSEVPLAGGIDNEQFF; cdr3_nt: TGTGCCAGCAGTGAAGTCCCATTAGCGGGAGGGATAGACAATGAGCAGTTCTTC
clone_size: .; v_call: TRBV28; d_call: .; j_call: TRBJ1-5; cdr3_aa: CASSPHRAVGNQPQHF; cdr3_nt: TGTGCCAGCAGTCCCCATAGGGCAGTCGGCAATCAGCCCCAGCATTTT
clone_size: .; v_call: TRBV11-2; d_call: .; j_call: TRBJ2-7; cdr3_aa: CASSLGVYEQYF; cdr3_nt: TGTGCCAGCAGCTTAGGAGTCTACGAGCAGTACTTC
clone_size: .; v_call: TRBV11-1; d_call: TRBD2; j_call: TRBJ2-1; cdr3_aa: CASSFSAGGYNEQFF; cdr3_nt: TGTGCCAGCAGCTTTTCAGCGGGGGGATACAATGAGCAGTTCTTC
clone_size: .; v_call: TRBV28; d_call: TRBD1; j_call: TRBJ1-2; cdr3_aa: CASSPTGFRNGYTF; cdr3_nt: TGTGCCAGCAGTCCGACAGGGTTTCGTAATGGCTACACCTTC
clone_size: .; v_call: TRBV15; d_call: .; j_call: TRBJ1-1; cdr3_aa: CATSRAVGLKITEAFF; cdr3_nt: TGTGCCACCAGCAGAGCGGTGGGACTGAAGATAACTGAAGCTTTCTTT
clone_size: once; v_call: TRBV18; d_call: .; j_call: TRBJ2-2; cdr3_aa: CASSLSGAPGELFF; cdr3_nt: TGTGCCAGCTCACTATCAGGGGCCCCCGGGGAGCTGTTTTTT
clone_size: .; v_call: TRBV6-1; d_call: .; j_call: TRBJ2-7; cdr3_aa: CASSETSFDGWRNEQYF; cdr3_nt: TGTGCCAGCAGTGAAACGTCCTTCGACGGGTGGAGAAACGAGCAGTACTTC
clone_size: once; v_call: TRBV7-9; d_call: .; j_call: TRBJ1-4; cdr3_aa: CASSLVQGNEKLFF; cdr3_nt: TGTGCCAGCAGCTTAGTTCAGGGTAATGAAAAACTGTTTTTT
clone_size: .; v_call: TRBV7-2; d_call: .; j_call: TRBJ2-3; cdr3_aa: CASSITRLEDTQYF; cdr3_nt: TGTGCCAGCAGCATTACTAGGCTCGAAGATACGCAGTATTTT
clone_size: .; v_call: TRBV7-7; d_call: TRBD2; j_call: TRBJ2-5; cdr3_aa: CASSLAGVQETQYF; cdr3_nt: TGTGCTAGCAGCTTAGCGGGAGTACAAGAGACCCAGTACTTC
clone_size: .; v_call: TRBV28; d_call: TRBD1; j_call: TRBJ1-3; cdr3_aa: CASSLADRVIRNTIYF; cdr3_nt: TGTGCCAGCAGTTTGGCCGACAGGGTTATCAGAAACACCATATATTTT
clone_size: .; v_call: TRBV7-7; d_call: TRBD2; j_call: TRBJ2-7; cdr3_aa: CASTRRGGRRYEQYF; cdr3_nt: TGTGCCAGCACCCGTCGGGGCGGGAGGAGATACGAGCAGTACTTC
clone_size: .; v_call: TRBV15; d_call: .; j_call: TRBJ1-4; cdr3_aa: CATSRDGREKLFF; cdr3_nt: TGTGCCACCAGCAGAGATGGGAGGGAAAAACTGTTTTTT
clone_size: .; v_call: TRBV5-1; d_call: TRBD2; j_call: TRBJ2-2; cdr3_aa: CASSIVPGLAGTTGELFF; cdr3_nt: TGCGCCAGCAGCATAGTACCGGGACTAGCGGGTACCACCGGGGAGCTGTTTTTT
clone_size: .; v_call: TRBV10-1; d_call: TRBD1; j_call: TRBJ2-7; cdr3_aa: CASSETTGTGGYEQYF; cdr3_nt: TGCGCCAGCAGTGAGACGACCGGGACAGGGGGATACGAGCAGTACTTC
clone_size: .; v_call: TRBV5-1; d_call: TRBD2; j_call: TRBJ2-3; cdr3_aa: CASSFSASGASTDTQYF; cdr3_nt: TGCGCCAGCAGCTTTTCTGCTAGCGGTGCTAGCACAGATACGCAGTATTTT
clone_size: .; v_call: TRBV10-3; d_call: .; j_call: TRBJ2-7; cdr3_aa: CAIRGRGDDEQYF; cdr3_nt: TGTGCCATCAGAGGCAGGGGCGATGACGAGCAGTACTTC
clone_size: .; v_call: TRBV11-2; d_call: TRBD1; j_call: TRBJ1-2; cdr3_aa: CASSSGQGWYGYTF; cdr3_nt: TGTGCCAGCAGCTCAGGACAGGGATGGTATGGCTACACCTTC
clone_size: .; v_call: TRBV6-6; d_call: .; j_call: TRBJ2-4; cdr3_aa: CASSYSTGAKNIQYF; cdr3_nt: TGTGCCAGCAGTTACTCGACTGGGGCCAAAAACATTCAGTACTTC
clone_size: .; v_call: TRBV7-9; d_call: TRBD1; j_call: TRBJ1-1; cdr3_aa: CASSQQTGGGNTEAFF; cdr3_nt: TGTGCCAGCAGCCAACAAACAGGGGGCGGAAACACTGAAGCTTTCTTT
clone_size: .; v_call: TRBV6-5; d_call: .; j_call: TRBJ1-2; cdr3_aa: CASSYAGRKSYTF; cdr3_nt: TGTGCCAGCAGTTACGCAGGACGCAAGAGCTACACCTTC
clone_size: .; v_call: TRBV15; d_call: .; j_call: TRBJ2-5; cdr3_aa: CATSRGGDSQETQYF; cdr3_nt: TGTGCCACCAGCAGAGGGGGCGACAGTCAAGAGACCCAGTACTTC
clone_size: .; v_call: TRBV15; d_call: TRBD1; j_call: TRBJ2-5; cdr3_aa: CATSRDPDRAETQYF; cdr3_nt: TGTGCCACCAGCAGAGATCCAGACAGGGCAGAGACCCAGTACTTC
clone_size: .; v_call: TRBV10-1; d_call: TRBD1; j_call: TRBJ2-3; cdr3_aa: CASSGDRTDTQYF; cdr3_nt: TGCGCCAGCAGTGGGGACAGGACAGATACGCAGTATTTT
clone_size: .; v_call: TRBV5-1; d_call: .; j_call: TRBJ1-5; cdr3_aa: CASSLEGTGQGPQHF; cdr3_nt: TGCGCCAGCAGCTTGGAGGGAACAGGGCAGGGGCCCCAGCATTTT
clone_size: .; v_call: TRBV28; d_call: .; j_call: TRBJ2-3; cdr3_aa: CASSPHGADTQYF; cdr3_nt: TGTGCCAGCAGTCCCCATGGAGCAGATACGCAGTATTTT
clone_size: once; v_call: TRBV14; d_call: .; j_call: TRBJ1-1; cdr3_aa: CASSRRTGRNTEAFF; cdr3_nt: TGTGCCAGCAGCCGACGAACAGGGCGGAACACTGAAGCTTTCTTT
clone_size: .; v_call: TRBV5-6; d_call: .; j_call: TRBJ2-3; cdr3_aa: CASSPQTSTDTQYF; cdr3_nt: TGTGCCAGCAGCCCGCAAACTAGCACAGATACGCAGTATTTT
clone_size: .; v_call: TRBV7-9; d_call: TRBD2; j_call: TRBJ2-7; cdr3_aa: CASSLASGSPRGYEQYF; cdr3_nt: TGTGCCAGCAGCTTGGCTAGCGGGAGCCCTCGGGGGTACGAGCAGTACTTC
clone_size: .; v_call: TRBV28; d_call: .; j_call: TRBJ1-2; cdr3_aa: CASSFWAGASYGYTF; cdr3_nt: TGTGCCAGCAGTTTCTGGGCAGGGGCTAGCTATGGCTACACCTTC
clone_size: .; v_call: TRBV6-1; d_call: TRBD1; j_call: TRBJ1-5; cdr3_aa: CASSGNRGGQPQHF; cdr3_nt: TGTGCCAGCAGTGGAAACAGGGGCGGACAGCCCCAGCATTTT